In its sample, the clone carrying this T cell receptor beta chain was seen a few times. What it binds is not known. These data are taken from a study of beta chain features in type 1 diabetes. Overall study context: Examined across all samples were roughly 110,000,000 sorted cells. Study conclusions and caveats: A moderate, significant TCRB CDR3 shortening appeared in type 1 diabetes across four CD4+ subsets. Sequencing the cDNA could make cells with high TCR expression show up more than they should. Type 1 diabetes patients had VDJ junctions that carried fewer insertions and more deletions.

Sorted populations all had greater than 95% purity. The entirety of the isolated RNA underwent reverse transcription, so expressed TCRB transcripts were sequenced. TCRdb keeps only in-frame clones here, not all; method: immunoSEQ multiplex PCR. In the table there are some 63,000 clones, roughly 49% of which are singletons. J gave up 5 bases and V 5 bases, and 8 bases lay outside the gene matches. Germline loops: CDR1 KGHSY, CDR2 FQNENV. The CDR3 sequence is 14 residues long. Specimen: central memory CD4+ T cells from blood. J is TRBJ1-2 and V is TRBV16; 7 nucleotides line up with TRBD1. The TCR was taken from a man aged 30 to 39 with type 1 diabetes. The DNA of the CDR3 is TGTGCCAGCAGCTATGGAGGGGGCGCATATGGCTACACCTTC. Protein: CASSYGGGAYGYTF.